This TCR beta chain was recorded in a study of blood T cell repertoires in COVID-19. The germline CDR1 and CDR2 sequences are SNHLY and FYNNEI. Trimming took off 5 bases at V and 2 bases at J, with 12 bases between the two ends. The CDR3 totals 14 residues. TCRdb's table, derived via immunoSEQ multiplex PCR, lists solely in-frame clones and lacks some. Counted here are around 71,000 clones, about nine tenths occurring once; the ten biggest clones make up around 1.9%. V gene TRBV2 combines with J gene TRBJ1-2, with no clear D. The receptor's source is a woman in her sixties or seventies with acute or convalescent COVID-19. Input material: peripheral blood. In nucleotides, the CDR3 is TGTGCCAGCAGTCCGCGTGTTTTCAACTATGGCTACACCTTC. The encoded protein is CASSPRVFNYGYTF.